What follows is one TCR beta chain and its context. The CDR3 contains 12 residues. The germline V gene has CDR1 SGHTA and CDR2 FQGNSA. V lost 4 bases to trimming and J lost 8 bases, with 11 bases between them. PCR employed 60 Vbeta and 13 Jbeta primers. In the original analysis: Later, tens of millions of unique TCR beta chains were counted in an analysis, and roughly 10 million of them were shared. Libraries were prepared by immunoSEQ multiplex PCR; TCRdb keeps only in-frame clonotypes and omits some of them. V and J calls and clone size follow that table, whereas D and trimming were derived from the DNA. The data show 160,000 or so clones, about 80% seen once. These data are taken from a study of cytomegalovirus exposure and HLA in healthy donors. The overall study: Around 89 million unique TCRs from HLA-typed donors made up an early data release.

The source is a man aged 18 to 30 in good health and CMV-seropositive. The gene calls are TRBV7-2 and TRBJ1-2, with D unresolved. The sequenced sample consisted of PBMCs. The CDR3 nucleotides are TGTGCCAGCAGCTCCCAGCGGAGAGGCTACACCTTC. This encodes CASSSQRRGYTF.